This T cell receptor beta chain emerged from a study of shared clonotypes between healthy human individuals. General study findings and limits: Of the naive CD4 clonotypes, roughly 5.2% were shared across several donors. Only blood was sampled; tissue repertoires likely differ.

With 2 bases removed from V and 1 base from J, the gap between germline ends came to 7 bases. CDR1 and CDR2 (germline): SGHKS, YYEKEE (reference sequence). This CDR3 spans 14 amino acids. A word on this clone: Antigen specificity is unknown.

The protocol was immunoSEQ multiplex PCR, while the TCRdb copy is restricted to in-frame clones and leaves out a portion. The table includes 1.5 million to 1.9 million clones, 95% to 99% detected once. V usage is TRBV5-5 and J usage is TRBJ1-5; D remains ambiguous. This receptor was identified in a man under 40 in good health. Sequencing was done on a sample of naive CD4+ T cells sorted from blood. Subset: CD45RA+ positively selected. CDR3 residues: CASSLGVSNQPQHF. Here the CDR3 DNA reads TGTGCCAGCAGCTTAGGAGTGAGCAATCAGCCCCAGCATTTT.